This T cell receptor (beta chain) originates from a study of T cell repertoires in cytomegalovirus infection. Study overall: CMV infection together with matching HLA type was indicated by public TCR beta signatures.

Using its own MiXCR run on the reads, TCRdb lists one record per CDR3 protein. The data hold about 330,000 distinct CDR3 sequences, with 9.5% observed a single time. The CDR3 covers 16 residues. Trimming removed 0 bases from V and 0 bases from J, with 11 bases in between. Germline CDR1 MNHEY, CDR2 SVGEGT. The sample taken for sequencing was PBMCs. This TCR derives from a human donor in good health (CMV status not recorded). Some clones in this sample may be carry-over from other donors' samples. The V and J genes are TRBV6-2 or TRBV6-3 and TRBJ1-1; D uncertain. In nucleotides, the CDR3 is TGTGCCAGCAGTTACTCGGTAGTGGATTTGAACACTGAAGCTTTCTTT. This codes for CASSYSVVDLNTEAFF.